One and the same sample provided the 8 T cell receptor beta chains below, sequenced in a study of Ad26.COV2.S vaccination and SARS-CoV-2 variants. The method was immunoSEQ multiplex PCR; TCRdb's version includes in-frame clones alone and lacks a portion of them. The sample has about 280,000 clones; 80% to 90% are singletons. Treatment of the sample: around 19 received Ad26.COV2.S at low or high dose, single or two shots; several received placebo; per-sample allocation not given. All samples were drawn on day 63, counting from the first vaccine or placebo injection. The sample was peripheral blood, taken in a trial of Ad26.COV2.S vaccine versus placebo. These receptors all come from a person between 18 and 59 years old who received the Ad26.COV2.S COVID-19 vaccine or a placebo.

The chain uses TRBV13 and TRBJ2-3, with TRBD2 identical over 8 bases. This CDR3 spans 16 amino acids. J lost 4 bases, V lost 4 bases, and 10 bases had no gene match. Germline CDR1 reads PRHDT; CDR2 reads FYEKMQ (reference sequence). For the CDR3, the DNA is TGTGCCAGCAGCTCTATCGGGGGGGCCTTCGCAGATACGCAGTATTTT. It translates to CASSSIGGAFADTQYF.

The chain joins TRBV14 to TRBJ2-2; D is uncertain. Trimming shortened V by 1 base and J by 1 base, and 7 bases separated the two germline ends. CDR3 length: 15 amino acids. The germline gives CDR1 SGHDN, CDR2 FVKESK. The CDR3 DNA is TGTGCCAGCAGCCAAGTTCGGGTGAACACCGGGGAGCTGTTTTTT. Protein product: CASSQVRVNTGELFF.

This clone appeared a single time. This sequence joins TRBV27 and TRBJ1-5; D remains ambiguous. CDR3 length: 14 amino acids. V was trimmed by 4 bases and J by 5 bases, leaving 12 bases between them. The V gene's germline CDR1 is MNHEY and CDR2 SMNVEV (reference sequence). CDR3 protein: CASSSTSAHQPQHF. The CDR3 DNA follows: TGTGCCAGCAGTTCCACTTCAGCACATCAGCCCCAGCATTTT.

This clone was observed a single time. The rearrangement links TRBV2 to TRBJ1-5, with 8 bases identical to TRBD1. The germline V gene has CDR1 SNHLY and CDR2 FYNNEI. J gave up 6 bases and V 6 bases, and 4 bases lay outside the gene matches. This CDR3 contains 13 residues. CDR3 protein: CASRVQGAQPQHF. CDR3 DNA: TGTGCCAGCAGGGTTCAGGGGGCTCAGCCCCAGCATTTT.

CDR3 sequence reads: CASNAGQEYEQYF. CDR3 DNA sequence: TGTGCCAGCAATGCAGGACAGGAATACGAGCAGTACTTC. The chain couples TRBV28 to TRBJ2-7; 7 bases agree with TRBD1. The CDR3 has 13 residues. The V and J ends lost 7 bases and 4 bases, in that order; junction bases with no gene match: 7. Per the germline V gene, CDR1 is MDHEN and CDR2 is SYDVKM. Complete variable domain (other parts from reference TRBV28 and TRBJ2-7): DVKVTQSSRYLVKRTGEKVFLECVQDMDHENMFWYRQDPGLGLRLIYFSYDVKMKEKGDIPEGYSVSREKKERFSLILESASTNQTSMYLCASNAGQEYEQYFGPGTRLTVT.

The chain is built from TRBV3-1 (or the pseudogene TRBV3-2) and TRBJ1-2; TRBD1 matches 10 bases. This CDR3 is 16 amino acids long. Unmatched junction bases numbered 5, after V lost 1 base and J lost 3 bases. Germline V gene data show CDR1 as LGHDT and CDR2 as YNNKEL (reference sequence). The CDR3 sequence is CASSQVGQGVYYGYTF. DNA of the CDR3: TGTGCCAGCAGCCAAGTAGGACAGGGGGTCTACTATGGCTACACCTTC.

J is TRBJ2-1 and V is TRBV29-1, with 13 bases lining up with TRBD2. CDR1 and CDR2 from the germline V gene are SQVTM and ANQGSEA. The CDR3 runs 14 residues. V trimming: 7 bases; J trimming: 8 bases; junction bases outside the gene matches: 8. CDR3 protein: CSGSGTSGTYEQFF. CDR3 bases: TGCAGCGGGTCCGGGACTAGCGGGACGTATGAGCAGTTCTTC.

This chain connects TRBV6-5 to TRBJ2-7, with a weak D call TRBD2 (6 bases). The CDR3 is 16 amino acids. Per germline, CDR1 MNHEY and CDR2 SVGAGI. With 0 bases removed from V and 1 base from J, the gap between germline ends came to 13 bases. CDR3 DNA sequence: TGTGCCAGCAGTTACTCGCGGCGGGGCTTGTCCTACGAGCAGTACTTC. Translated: CASSYSRRGLSYEQYF.